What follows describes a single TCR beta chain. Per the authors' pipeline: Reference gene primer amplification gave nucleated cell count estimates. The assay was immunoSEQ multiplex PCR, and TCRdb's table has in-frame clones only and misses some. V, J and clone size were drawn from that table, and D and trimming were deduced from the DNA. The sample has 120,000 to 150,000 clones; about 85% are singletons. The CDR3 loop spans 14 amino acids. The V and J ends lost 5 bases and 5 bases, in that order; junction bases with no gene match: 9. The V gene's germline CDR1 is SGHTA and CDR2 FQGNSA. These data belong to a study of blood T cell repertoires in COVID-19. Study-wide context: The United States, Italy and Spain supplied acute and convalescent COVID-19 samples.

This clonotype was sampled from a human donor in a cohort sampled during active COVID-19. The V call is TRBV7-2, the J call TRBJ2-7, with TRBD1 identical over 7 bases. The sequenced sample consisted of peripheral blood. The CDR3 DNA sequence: TGTGCCAGCAGCGCCTTGGGACAGCTCCACGAGCAGTACTTC. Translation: CASSALGQLHEQYF.